The 16 T cell receptor beta chains given below trace back to one sample, sequenced in a study of shared clonotypes between healthy human individuals. Using immunoSEQ multiplex PCR, the repertoire was profiled, and TCRdb retains in-frame clones only, with some absent. The sample has some 2,500,000 clones, under 95% seen once. The sequencing sample was made of naive CD4+ T cells from PBMCs. Sample subset: CD45RA+ positively selected. The receptors come from a man aged 18 to 29 in good health. Some clones in this sample may be carry-over from other donors' samples.

On this clone: The germline gene is not matched at one end of the junction; a read error may be the cause. The rearrangement uses TRBV28 and TRBJ2-7, with 7 bases identical to TRBD1. There are 14 residues in the CDR3. Germline CDR1 MDHEN, CDR2 SYDVKM. The CDR3 DNA is TGTGCCAGCAGTAGAGACAGGGCCTCCTCCGAGCAGTACTTC. Residues: CASSRDRASSEQYF.

V usage is TRBV19 and J usage is TRBJ1-1; possible D gene TRBD1, 6 bases. The CDR3 is 13 residues long. The V end was cut by 8 bases, the J end by 1 base, with 11 bases between. In germline, CDR1 is LNHDA, CDR2 SQIVND (reference sequence). In DNA form, the CDR3 reads TGTGCCAGTCGACAGGCCTCGAACACTGAAGCTTTCTTT. Amino acid sequence: CASRQASNTEAFF. Full variable domain (remainder filled in from reference TRBV19 and TRBJ1-1): DGGITQSPKYLFRKEGQNVTLSCEQNLNHDAMYWYRQDPGQGLRLIYYSQIVNDFQKGDIAEGYSVSREKKESFPLTVTSAQKNPTAFYLCASRQASNTEAFFGQGTRLTVV.

The genes are TRBV6-5 and TRBJ2-5, with 9 bases aligning to TRBD1. The CDR3 is 13 amino acids. Germline trimming cut 6 bases from V and 5 bases from J; bases unmatched to any gene: 4. In germline, CDR1 is MNHEY, CDR2 SVGAGI. The CDR3 is CASRQGATETQYF. The CDR3 nucleotides read TGTGCCAGCAGACAGGGGGCGACGGAGACCCAGTACTTC.

The chain combines TRBV10-3 with TRBJ2-1, with D perhaps TRBD1 (6 bases). V lost 8 bases and J lost 6, with 32 bases in between. Looked up from germline, CDR1 is ENHRY and CDR2 is SYGVKD. This CDR3 has 19 amino acids. The CDR3 DNA is TGTGCCATCGGAAAGGCCAACCTTCCGGGACAAGGAGAGCGCAATGAGCAGTTCTTC. Amino acids: CAIGKANLPGQGERNEQFF.

V and J are TRBV6-1 and TRBJ1-5; 8 bases fit TRBD1. V trimming: 4 bases; J trimming: 6 bases; junction bases outside the gene matches: 5. This CDR3 is 14 amino acids long. Germline lookup yields CDR1 MNHNS and CDR2 SASEGT. CDR3 loop: CASSAGQGLQPQHF. The CDR3 coding sequence is TGTGCCAGCAGTGCCGGACAGGGACTTCAGCCCCAGCATTTT.

Concerning this clone itself: Other DNA sequences from this sample encode an identical CDR3 as well. The chain is built from TRBV5-1 and TRBJ2-7; 7 bases map to TRBD1. CDR1 is SGHRS and CDR2 is YFSETQ in the germline V gene. The CDR3 sequence is 14 residues long. V lost 0 bases, J lost 3 bases, and 3 bases stayed unmatched. This CDR3 reads CASSLAGQIYEQYF. In nucleotides, the CDR3 is TGCGCCAGCAGCTTGGCGGGACAGATCTACGAGCAGTACTTC.

The count of this clone is one. The CDR3 DNA follows: TGTGCCATCAGCGAGACAGGCAGTCCGTCTGAGACCCAGTACTTC. Translation: CAISETGSPSETQYF. The chain joins TRBV10-3 to TRBJ2-5, with a tentative D call TRBD1 (6 bases). The CDR3 length is 15 residues. CDR1 is ENHRY and CDR2 is SYGVKD in the germline V gene. Deletions cut 6 bases from V and 5 bases from J, with 19 bases between.

This clone was counted once. The rearrangement uses TRBV10-3 and TRBJ1-2; no clear D gene. CDR1 and CDR2 from the germline V gene are ENHRY and SYGVKD. The V end was cut by 6 bases, the J end by 2 bases, with 4 bases between. The CDR3 sequence is 11 residues long. For the CDR3, the DNA is TGTGCCATCAGCAAGAACTATGGCTACACCTTC. It encodes CAISKNYGYTF.

The chain employs TRBV5-6 and TRBJ2-3; D is unclear. Germline V lookup: CDR1 SGHDT, CDR2 YYEEEE. Trimming left V 7 bases short and J 4 bases short, with 13 bases between. The length of the CDR3 is 13 residues. CDR3 sequence (DNA): TGTGCCAGCCGGTACGGTACCTCAGATACGCAGTATTTT. This encodes CASRYGTSDTQYF.

The chain combines TRBV11-2 with TRBJ2-2, with TRBD1 matching over 10 bases. Germline V gene data show CDR1 as SGHAT and CDR2 as FQNNGV. This CDR3 has 16 amino acids. V was pared by 5 bases and J by 1 base, with 4 bases of the junction left unmatched. DNA of the CDR3: TGTGCCAGCAGCCCCAGGGACAGGGGGAACACCGGGGAGCTGTTTTTT. This encodes CASSPRDRGNTGELFF.

The V call is TRBV27, the J call TRBJ2-3; 11 bases map to TRBD1. Per germline, CDR1 MNHEY and CDR2 SMNVEV (reference sequence). This CDR3 comprises 16 residues. V dropped 4 bases and J dropped 8; count of bases not matched to a gene: 11. CDR3 loop: CASSYAGTGGYGTQYF. The CDR3 nucleotides are TGTGCCAGCAGTTACGCCGGGACAGGGGGTTACGGTACGCAGTATTTT.

Comments on this clone: The same CDR3 is also encoded by other DNA sequences in this sample. J is TRBJ2-7 and V is TRBV27, with 8 bases that match TRBD1. Trimming took 6 bases from V and 2 from J; bases not matched to a gene: 3. The CDR3 has 13 residues. The germline V gene encodes CDR1 MNHEY and CDR2 SMNVEV (reference sequence). CDR3 coding DNA: TGTGCCAGCAGCCGACAGGGGCCCTACGAGCAGTACTTC. The encoded protein is CASSRQGPYEQYF.

This clone was detected once. This chain uses TRBV6-1 with TRBJ1-3, with TRBD1 matching 8 bases. V gave up 2 bases and J gave up 0 bases; unmatched junction bases: 3. This CDR3 is built from 16 residues. The V gene's germline CDR1 is MNHNS and CDR2 SASEGT. In DNA form, the CDR3 reads TGTGCCAGCAGTGAACGGGGGACAGGCTCTGGAAACACCATATATTTT. Translated, it gives CASSERGTGSGNTIYF.

The chain recombines TRBV28 with TRBJ2-3, with 9 bases lining up with TRBD2. The CDR3 totals 15 residues. Germline values: CDR1 MDHEN, CDR2 SYDVKM. V gave up 6 bases and J gave up 2 bases; unmatched junction bases: 6. For the CDR3, the DNA is TGTGCCAGCAGATTAGCGGGAGTTCCCACAGATACGCAGTATTTT. It is translated as CASRLAGVPTDTQYF.

V and J are TRBV2 and TRBJ1-5, with TRBD1 matching 7 bases. V trimming: 3 bases; J trimming: 0 bases; junction bases outside the gene matches: 2. The CDR3 runs 15 residues. CDR1 is SNHLY and CDR2 is FYNNEI in the germline V gene. The CDR3 DNA reads TGTGCCAGCAGTGATGGGACAGTTAGCAATCAGCCCCAGCATTTT. Amino acids: CASSDGTVSNQPQHF.

The V gene is TRBV7-2, the J gene TRBJ2-5, with 12 bases aligning to TRBD2. The CDR3 sequence is 15 residues long. Germline values: CDR1 SGHTA, CDR2 FQGNSA. With V trimmed by 1 base and J by 5 bases, 2 bases remained unmatched. The CDR3 nucleotides are TGTGCCAGCAGCTTAGGGACTAGCGGGATCGAGACCCAGTACTTC. This encodes CASSLGTSGIETQYF.